This TCR beta chain was identified during a study of shared clonotypes between healthy human individuals. Study-level information: The plates for each donor numbered three CD4 naive, three CD4 memory, two CD8 naive and one CD8 memory.

Generated by immunoSEQ multiplex PCR, the TCRdb table keeps only in-frame clones and is missing some. This table has around 990,000 clones, about 72% appearing once. Trimming cost V 0 bases and J 9 bases, with 10 bases left between them. CDR3 length: 13 residues. The germline V gene has CDR1 SGHNT and CDR2 YYREEE (reference sequence). As to this clone: Its matching antigen is unknown.

The study enrolled healthy HIV-negative adults without recent acute infections or vaccinations as donors. Overall study findings and caveats: Naive CD4 clonotypes overlapped across a few donors at approximately 5%. Rarefaction exposed incomplete sorted-subset sequencing despite large depth.

The sequencing input was memory CD4+ T cells from PBMCs. Subset described: CD45RA-negative fraction. The receptor was isolated from a man younger than 35 in good health. Some clones in this sample may be carry-over from other donors' samples. The genes are TRBV5-4 and TRBJ2-1; D ambiguous. As DNA, the CDR3 is TGTGCCAGCAGCTTGGAGGCTACGGGTGAGCAGTTCTTC. Its protein product is CASSLEATGEQFF. Combining the CDR3 with reference TRBV5-4 and TRBJ2-1 gives the whole variable domain ETGVTQSPTHLIKTRGQQVTLRCSSQSGHNTVSWYQQALGQGPQFIFQYYREEENGRGNFPPRFSGLQFPNYSSELNVNALELDDSALYLCASSLEATGEQFFGPGTRLTVL.